This TCR beta chain appears in the sequencing data of a study of identical twins. Unique molecular identifiers were present on cDNA, and template switching added a universal primer site. TCRdb processed the 5' RACE reads anew with MiXCR; each CDR3 protein has one entry. The profile covers some 300,000 distinct CDR3 sequences, with roughly an eighth appearing a single time and roughly 7% taken by the ten largest. Only healthy Caucasians were included as donors. The sample holds many counts of this clonotype. Its target is not known. Study-wide findings and caveats: Because invariant MAIT and iNKT cells could be present, zero-insertion analyses could be partly confounded.

The data also belong to a second study, concerning yellow fever vaccine responses in identical twins.

The clonotype was recovered from a woman aged 18-29 years in good health. Source material: CD8+ T cells sorted from blood.

CDR3 in amino acids: CASSQFGQVAKNIQYF. The CDR3 coding sequence is TGCGCCAGCAGCCAATTCGGACAGGTAGCCAAAAACATTCAGTACTTC. This chain connects TRBV4-1 to TRBJ2-4, with 7 bases identical to TRBD1. Germline V gene sequence: CDR1 MGHRA, CDR2 YSYEKL. V gave up 2 bases and J gave up 0 bases; unmatched junction bases: 4. The CDR3 extends over 16 amino acids.